The rows below give T cell receptor beta chains drawn from one sample of a study of response to subunit inactivated influenza vaccine. TCRdb ran MiXCR on the RT-PCR reads and lists one entry per CDR3 protein. The sample consists of 500,000 to 750,000 distinct CDR3 sequences, 14% of them appearing once. This sample comprised PBMCs from blood, obtained roughly 12 days after vaccination. The receptor source for this set is a man aged 50 to 60 who received an inactivated influenza vaccine. CDR3s include the opening cysteine and the closing phenylalanine or tryptophan. The D gene is left open where the match is weak. For some rows the clone size is stated as once, few or many, or as a class when expanded; others skip it.

V gene,D gene,clone size,J gene,CDR3 DNA,CDR3 protein
TRBV18,TRBD1,many,TRBJ2-4,TGTGCCAGCTCACGTTCCGGGACAGAATTAAACCTAGCCAAAAACATTCAGTACTTC,CASSRSGTELNLAKNIQYF
TRBV3-1,NA,NA,TRBJ2-1,TGTGCCAGCAGCCAAGTGAGTCGACTATTCCTCCACAATGAGCAGTTCTTC,CASSQVSRLFLHNEQFF
TRBV7-2,TRBD2,few,TRBJ2-1,TGTGCCAGCAGCCTAATTGGGACTAGCGGGAGAAATGAGCAGTTCTTC,CASSLIGTSGRNEQFF
TRBV3-1,NA,NA,TRBJ1-5,TGTGCCAGCAGCCGCACGTCACAGGGTAGCAATCAGCCCCAGCATTTT,CASSRTSQGSNQPQHF
TRBV5-1,NA,NA,TRBJ1-6,TGCGCCAGCAGCTTGGCGAGTGGGGCCGATAATTCACCCCTCCACTTT,CASSLASGADNSPLHF
TRBV4-1,NA,few,TRBJ2-1,TGCGCCAGCAGCCAAGATTCGGAGGTCCCCTACAATGAGCAGTTCTTC,CASSQDSEVPYNEQFF
TRBV11-2,NA,NA,TRBJ2-4,TGTGCCAGCAGCTCCCGGGCGGGGCTGGATCTAGCCAAAAACATTCAGTACTTC,CASSSRAGLDLAKNIQYF
TRBV24-1,TRBD2,NA,TRBJ2-1,TGTGCCACCAGTGAGTCCGGACTAGCGGGGAACAATGAGCAGTTCTTC,CATSESGLAGNNEQFF
TRBV24-1,NA,few,TRBJ1-5,TGTGCCACCAGTGACGCTAACCGGGCCCCCGAGCTGCATTTT,CATSDANRAPELHF
TRBV4-3,NA,few,TRBJ2-3,TGCGCCAGCAGCCAAGATAGGGACGGAAGCACAGATACGCAGTATTTT,CASSQDRDGSTDTQYF
TRBV20-1,NA,few,TRBJ2-5,TGCAGTGCTAGAAGAGTGGCGGAGACCCAGTACTTC,CSARRVAETQYF
TRBV5-4,NA,NA,TRBJ2-5,TGTGCCAGCAGCTTGGACCTCCTAGGGGCCCAGTACTTC,CASSLDLLGAQYF
TRBV4-1,TRBD1,few,TRBJ2-7,TGCGCCAGCAGCCACCCAGTGGGACAGGGAGGTCCTAGGTCCTACGAGCAGTACTTC,CASSHPVGQGGPRSYEQYF
TRBV7-2,NA,NA,TRBJ2-6,TGTGCCAGCAGGCCAGGGAGTGGGGCCAACGTCCTGACTTTC,CASRPGSGANVLTF
TRBV30,NA,few,TRBJ2-7,TGTGCCTTCACCCCCTTACAAAGGGGCGAGCAGTACTTC,CAFTPLQRGEQYF
TRBV27,NA,NA,TRBJ1-1,TGTGCCAGCAGAATAACAAAGAACACTGAAGCTTTCTTT,CASRITKNTEAFF
TRBV11-1,NA,NA,TRBJ2-3,TGTGCCAGCAGCTTATCAGGGATCGACGATACGCAGTATTTT,CASSLSGIDDTQYF
TRBV7-2,NA,NA,TRBJ2-3,TGTGCCAGCAGCTCCACGAGCAGGACGCAGTATTTT,CASSSTSRTQYF
TRBV4-2,NA,few,TRBJ1-4,TGTGCCAGCAGCCAAGAACCGTTGGAGGGAAAACTGTTTTTT,CASSQEPLEGKLFF
TRBV27,TRBD1,NA,TRBJ2-5,TGTGCCAGCAGTCCAACAGGGGGCTTCCCCCAAGAGACCCAGTACTTC,CASSPTGGFPQETQYF
TRBV30,NA,few,TRBJ1-1,TGTGCCTGGAGTCCTTTCGCAGGGGCCCTTGGGGCTGAAGCTTTCTTT,CAWSPFAGALGAEAFF
TRBV27,TRBD2,NA,TRBJ2-1,TGTGCCAGCAGTTCCCTTCAGACTAGCGGAGGTTACAATGAGCAGTTCTTC,CASSSLQTSGGYNEQFF
TRBV6-1,TRBD1,few,TRBJ2-2,TGTGCCAGCAGCGTCCGACAGGGACACACCGGGGAGCTGTTTTTT,CASSVRQGHTGELFF
TRBV2,NA,few,TRBJ2-1,TGTGCCAGCAGAACAACCGGGACGAGCTACAATGAGCAGTTCTTC,CASRTTGTSYNEQFF
TRBV6-1,NA,few,TRBJ2-7,TGTGCCAGCAGCAACGGACACCTCAGATGGTACGAGCAGTACTTC,CASSNGHLRWYEQYF
TRBV11-2,NA,NA,TRBJ2-3,TGTGCCAGCAGCTTAGGCGTGGTAGCGGCGAACACAGATACGCAGTATTTT,CASSLGVVAANTDTQYF
TRBV5-1,TRBD1,few,TRBJ2-5,TGCGCCAGCAGCTCGGGACAGGGTGAAGAGACCCAGTACTTC,CASSSGQGEETQYF
TRBV7-2,NA,few,TRBJ2-2,TGTGCCAGCAGCTTAAAGTGGACCGGGGAGCTGTTTTTT,CASSLKWTGELFF
TRBV6-1,NA,few,TRBJ1-3,TGTGCCAGCAGCCGGGCAGGGAACTCTGGAAACACCATATATTTT,CASSRAGNSGNTIYF
TRBV5-1,NA,few,TRBJ2-3,TGCGCCAGCAGCTTGACTACTTTAGACACAGATACGCAGTATTTT,CASSLTTLDTDTQYF
TRBV12-3/TRBV12-4,TRBD1,many,TRBJ1-3,TGTGCCAGCAGAAGGACAGGGGTTGGAAACACCATATATTTT,CASRRTGVGNTIYF
TRBV2,NA,few,TRBJ2-1,TGTGCCAGCAGGAAGGGGGGGGCTTACAATGAGCAGTTCTTC,CASRKGGAYNEQFF